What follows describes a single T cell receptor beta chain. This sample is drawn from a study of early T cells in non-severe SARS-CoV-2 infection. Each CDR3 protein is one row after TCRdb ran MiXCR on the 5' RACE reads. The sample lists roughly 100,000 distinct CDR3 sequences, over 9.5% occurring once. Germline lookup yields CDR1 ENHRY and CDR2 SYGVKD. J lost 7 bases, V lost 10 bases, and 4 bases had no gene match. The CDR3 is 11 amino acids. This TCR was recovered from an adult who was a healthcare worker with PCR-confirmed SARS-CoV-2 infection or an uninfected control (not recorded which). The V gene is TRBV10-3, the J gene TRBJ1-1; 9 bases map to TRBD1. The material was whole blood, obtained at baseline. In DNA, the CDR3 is TGTGCCACCGGGACAGGGCTTGAAGCTTTCTTT. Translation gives CATGTGLEAFF.